Described below is a single T cell receptor beta chain sequence and its context. Its antigen is not known. This entry is derived from a study of OX40 agonist ivuxolimab in advanced cancers. Whole-study context: Dose-escalation patients suffered from hepatocellular carcinoma, melanoma, renal cell or head and neck cancer.

This CDR3 is 17 amino acids long. The germline gives CDR1 GTSNPN, CDR2 SVGIG (reference sequence). The V end lost 0 bases, the J end lost 7 bases, and 25 bases lay between the germline ends. The study, taken as a whole, reports: In a subset of nonresponders, normalized T-cell clonal expansion was also low. Blood T cells, both CD4+ and CD8+, expanded clonally by week 6 at 0.1 to 3.0 mg/kg. Antigen targets of the expanded peripheral T cells went undetermined.

Sequencing used immunoSEQ multiplex PCR; TCRdb keeps in-frame clones, though not all of them. The table records about 80,000 clones, 85% to 90% of them present only once. Specimen: CD4+ or CD8+ T cells sorted from blood, collected in a trial of the OX40 agonist ivuxolimab. The receptor's source is an adult with an advanced solid tumor such as melanoma, head and neck, liver or kidney cancer. The genes are TRBV30 and TRBJ2-7; D is possibly TRBD1 (9 bases). CDR3 residues: CAWSVGQGFERGREQYF. DNA for the CDR3: TGTGCCTGGAGTGTCGGACAGGGGTTCGAGCGGGGGAGGGAGCAGTACTTC.